The entry below gives a single T cell receptor (beta chain) sequence along with its context. The sample's time point: newly diagnosed GD, antithyroid drugs for less than 3 months. PBMC-derived RNA was used for the TCR library. CDR3-region Arm-PCR and iRepertoire HTBI primers produced the TCR beta libraries. TCRdb re-analysed the multiplex PCR reads in MiXCR, keeping a single row per CDR3 protein. The sample includes under 250,000 distinct CDR3 sequences, roughly 19% seen only once; the top ten take about 12%. These data originate in a study of regulatory T cells in long-lasting Graves disease. CDR3 length equals 16 residues. Trimming took 0 bases from V and 8 from J; bases not matched to a gene: 8. Germline V gives CDR1 MGHRA, CDR2 YSYEKL. In addition, the sample was reused for a study of T cells in Graves' hyperthyroidism and ophthalmopathy. According to that study: The hyperthyroidism was newly diagnosed and had lasted under 2 months; the patients were aged 18 to 65.

The specimen comprised peripheral blood mononuclear cells (PBMCs), sampled at new diagnosis, from a patient treated with antithyroid drugs. The TCR sequence derives from a woman in her twenties or thirties with Graves disease. V is TRBV4-1 and J is TRBJ2-1; TRBD2 matches at 9 bases. The CDR3 region is CASSQDNLAGGDEQFF. Written as DNA, the CDR3 is TGCGCCAGCAGCCAAGATAATCTTGCGGGGGGGGATGAGCAGTTCTTC.